The 30 T cell receptor beta chains presented below share a single source sample, sequenced in a study of blood T cells in healthy people across ages. The authors ran a second PCR of 7 to 11 cycles using a sample-barcoded 5' primer and a J-beta primer mix. TCRdb ran MiXCR on the 5' RACE reads and lists one entry per CDR3 protein. The sample holds around 1.5 million distinct CDR3 sequences, 42% seen once. The sample consisted of blood. The receptor source for this set is a woman between 18 and 30 years old in good health.

The chain employs TRBV5-1 and TRBJ1-2, with 7 positions matching TRBD1. Trimming took 3 bases from V and 4 from J; bases not matched to a gene: 9. CDR3 length equals 15 residues. Germline V lookup: CDR1 SGHRS, CDR2 YFSETQ. The CDR3, as DNA: TGCGCCAGCAGCTCCAATCCGGGACAGTCCTATGGCTACACCTTC. Translated, it gives CASSSNPGQSYGYTF.

The rearrangement joins TRBV28 to TRBJ2-1; D unresolved. CDR3 size: 15 residues. V lost 6 bases to trimming and J lost 1 base, with 13 bases between them. The germline V gene has CDR1 MDHEN and CDR2 SYDVKM. The CDR3 region has the DNA TGTGCCAGCAGGAAAGGACGTACATCCTACAATGAGCAGTTCTTC. Its translation is CASRKGRTSYNEQFF.

The genes are TRBV4-1 and TRBJ2-1, with 7 bases lining up with TRBD1. The V segment lost 4 bases and the J segment 8 bases; nucleotides outside the gene matches: 8. The CDR3 is 14 residues long. Germline V gives CDR1 MGHRA, CDR2 YSYEKL. The CDR3 sequence is CASSPRDSPYEQFF. The CDR3 DNA sequence: TGCGCCAGCAGCCCGAGGGACAGTCCCTATGAGCAGTTCTTC.

This clonotype was detected only a few times. V gene TRBV29-1 combines with J gene TRBJ2-7; 8 nucleotides match TRBD2. The DNA end is more similar to TRBJ2-5, so the J call may be wrong. This CDR3 spans 13 amino acids. Germline V gives CDR1 SQVTM, CDR2 ANQGSEA. CDR3 in amino acids: CSSGGALGETQYF. DNA of the CDR3: TGCAGCTCGGGGGGGGCTTTGGGAGAGACCCAGTACTTC.

This clonotype was recorded only once. The CDR3 coding sequence is TGTGCCAGCACCTACGTAGGACCCCCGGGCACTGAAGCTTTCTTT. It yields the protein CASTYVGPPGTEAFF. The chain links TRBV6-6 to TRBJ1-1; no clear D. CDR3 length: 15 residues. Deletions cut 7 bases from V and 4 bases from J, with 19 bases between. The germline V gene has CDR1 MNHNY and CDR2 SVGAGI (reference sequence).

The CDR3 sequence is CATSRDRTGRSYEQYF. The CDR3 coding sequence is TGTGCCACCAGCAGAGATCGAACAGGGAGGTCCTACGAGCAGTACTTC. The chain joins TRBV15 to TRBJ2-7; D tentatively fits TRBD1 or TRBD2 (6 bases each). CDR3 length: 16 residues. Trimming took off 0 bases at V and 1 base at J, with 13 bases between the two ends. The germline V gene has CDR1 LNHNV and CDR2 YYDKDF (reference sequence).

V is TRBV27 and J is TRBJ1-2; 7 nucleotides match TRBD1. The CDR3 has 17 residues. Per the germline V gene, CDR1 is MNHEY and CDR2 is SMNVEV (reference sequence). V lost 6 bases, J lost 8 bases, and 21 bases stayed unmatched. CDR3 sequence (DNA): TGTGCCAGCAGGGACCCACGGGACAGCACCTCACTAGGGGGCTACACCTTC. Translated, it gives CASRDPRDSTSLGGYTF.

The J gene is TRBJ2-1, the V gene TRBV7-9, with D uncertain. The CDR3 totals 14 residues. Germline CDR1 reads SEHNR; CDR2 reads FQNEAQ (reference sequence). V lost 1 base and J 5 bases, leaving 9 bases between the germline ends. CDR3 residues: CASSLGLGNNEQFF. The CDR3 DNA sequence: TGTGCCAGCAGCTTAGGGCTAGGCAACAATGAGCAGTTCTTC.

The V gene is TRBV7-9, the J gene TRBJ1-4; no clear D gene. V was trimmed by 3 bases and J by 7 bases, leaving 12 bases between them. The CDR3 sequence is 14 residues long. The germline V gene has CDR1 SEHNR and CDR2 FQNEAQ (reference sequence). CDR3: CASSLADAGEKLFF. The CDR3, as DNA: TGTGCCAGCAGCTTGGCGGATGCCGGTGAAAAACTGTTTTTT.

This clonotype was seen only once. The chain recombines TRBV15 with TRBJ2-1, with D unresolved. This CDR3 is 13 amino acids long. The germline V and J ends were trimmed by 0 bases and 9 bases, with 9 bases remaining between them. Germline V gene data show CDR1 as LNHNV and CDR2 as YYDKDF (reference sequence). CDR3 region: CATSRDRSVEQFF. The CDR3 bases are TGTGCCACCAGCAGAGACCGGTCTGTTGAGCAGTTCTTC.

The rearrangement joins TRBV27 to TRBJ2-1; 10 bases align to TRBD2. CDR3 length equals 18 residues. The J segment lost 1 base and the V segment lost 5 bases, leaving 11 bases of the junction unmatched. In germline, CDR1 is MNHEY, CDR2 SMNVEV (reference sequence). The CDR3 bases are TGTGCCAGCAGTCCGACCGGGACTAGCGCGAAATCCTACAATGAGCAGTTCTTC. The encoded protein is CASSPTGTSAKSYNEQFF.

The V call is TRBV10-3, the J call TRBJ2-3; D call uncertain. CDR1 and CDR2 (germline): ENHRY, SYGVKD. CDR3 length: 14 residues. The V and J ends lost 11 bases and 0 bases respectively, with 15 bases between them. The CDR3 DNA reads as TGTGCCGGACGGACGGCGGAAAGCACAGATACGCAGTATTTT. This encodes CAGRTAESTDTQYF.

The genes are TRBV5-6 and TRBJ2-1; D uncertain. Trimming removed 3 bases from V and 0 bases from J, with 13 bases in between. The CDR3 is made up of 16 amino acids. The germline CDR1 and CDR2 sequences are SGHDT and YYEEEE. This CDR3 is CASSWWHSTSYNEQFF. CDR3 coding DNA: TGTGCCAGCAGCTGGTGGCATAGTACCTCCTACAATGAGCAGTTCTTC. The complete variable domain, with remaining parts taken from reference TRBV5-6 and TRBJ2-1, reads DAGVTQSPTHLIKTRGQQVTLRCSPKSGHDTVSWYQQALGQGPQFIFQYYEEEERQRGNFPDRFSGHQFPNYSSELNVNALLLGDSALYLCASSWWHSTSYNEQFFGPGTRLTVL.

The chain couples TRBV6-1 to TRBJ1-1, with a possible D match to TRBD1 (6 bases). V lost 6 bases to trimming and J lost 3 bases, with 11 bases between them. CDR1 and CDR2 (germline): MNHNS, SASEGT. The CDR3 is 13 residues long. The chain's CDR3 is CASRQGIDTEAFF. The CDR3 region has the DNA TGTGCCAGCAGGCAGGGGATCGACACTGAAGCTTTCTTT.

The chain uses TRBV28 and TRBJ1-2; no reliable D call. Trimming pared 11 bases from V and 3 bases from J, leaving 25 bases between. CDR3 length equals 16 residues. From germline, CDR1 is MDHEN and CDR2 SYDVKM. The CDR3 coding sequence is TGTGCCTCGCGGGCGGGAGGGATGCGTAGGGACTATGGCTACACCTTC. It translates to CASRAGGMRRDYGYTF.

This clonotype occurred a few times. The chain joins TRBV6-5 to TRBJ1-5, with no clear D. The CDR3 runs to 15 residues. Germline loops: CDR1 MNHEY, CDR2 SVGAGI. Trimming pared 6 bases from V and 1 base from J, leaving 13 bases between. CDR3 in DNA: TGTGCCAGCAGGATAGAAGGACGGAGCAATCAGCCCCAGCATTTT. Its protein is CASRIEGRSNQPQHF.

V is TRBV2 and J is TRBJ2-5, with D possibly matching TRBD2 (7 bases). V was cut by 10 bases and J by 5 bases, with 29 bases left in between. CDR1 SNHLY and CDR2 FYNNEI come from the germline V gene. The CDR3 contains 17 residues. The CDR3 coding sequence is TGTGCCACCGCCCTCGTGATCGGGGGGCTGGTAGGGGAGACCCAGTACTTC. Amino acid sequence: CATALVIGGLVGETQYF.

V and J are TRBV5-5 and TRBJ2-5, with D perhaps matching TRBD2 (8 bases). Between the trimmed V and J ends, which lost 2 bases and 5 bases, there was a span of 28 bases. This CDR3 is 19 amino acids long. CDR1 and CDR2 from the germline V gene are SGHKS and YYEKEE (reference sequence). The CDR3 coding sequence is TGTGCCAGCAGCTTTCAGGGGGGGCATTCAGCGGGAGTCGGGGAGACCCAGTACTTC. Its translation: CASSFQGGHSAGVGETQYF.

CDR3 DNA sequence: TGCGCCAGCAGCCAAACAGGGGGCAGGACTGAAGCTTTCTTT. This gives the protein CASSQTGGRTEAFF. The chain is built from TRBV4-1 and TRBJ1-1, with 9 bases that match TRBD1. Germline trimming cut 2 bases from V and 5 bases from J; bases unmatched to any gene: 3. The CDR3 loop spans 14 amino acids. In germline, CDR1 is MGHRA, CDR2 YSYEKL.

The genes are TRBV9 and TRBJ2-3; D gene unclear. The CDR3 extends over 14 amino acids. V was cut by 0 bases and J by 4 bases, with 9 bases left in between. CDR1 is SGDLS and CDR2 is YYNGEE in the germline V gene. The CDR3 DNA reads TGTGCCAGCAGCGTAGTGTCCTCCCCAGATACGCAGTATTTT. It specifies CASSVVSSPDTQYF.

The chain uses TRBV7-9 and TRBJ2-3; 8 bases line up with TRBD1. The V segment lost 6 bases and the J segment 2 bases; nucleotides outside the gene matches: 7. Germline V CDR1 and CDR2: SEHNR, FQNEAQ (reference sequence). The CDR3 length is 15 residues. CDR3 nucleotide sequence: TGTGCCAGCAGTACCGGGACAGGTAACACAGATACGCAGTATTTT. Protein sequence: CASSTGTGNTDTQYF.

The chain couples TRBV20-1 to TRBJ1-1; TRBD1 is a possible D gene (6 bases). Trimming removed 2 bases at V and 2 bases at J, with 18 bases between. The CDR3 covers 16 residues. The germline CDR1 and CDR2 sequences are DFQATT and SNEGSKA (reference sequence). DNA for the CDR3: TGCAGTGCTAGAAGGGGGGACGCGGCGTCAAACACTGAAGCTTTCTTT. Translated: CSARRGDAASNTEAFF.

This rearrangement joins TRBV6-5 to TRBJ2-3; 7 bases are shared with TRBD2. Unmatched junction bases numbered 3, after V lost 0 bases and J lost 0 bases. The CDR3 runs to 16 residues. CDR1 and CDR2 (germline): MNHEY, SVGAGI. The CDR3 sequence is CASSYSRGSSTDTQYF. The CDR3 nucleotides read TGTGCCAGCAGTTACTCGCGGGGGAGCAGCACAGATACGCAGTATTTT.

The rearrangement uses TRBV20-1 and TRBJ2-1; D may be TRBD2 (6 bases). The CDR3 spans 14 residues. V shed 2 bases and J shed 5 bases, with 13 bases lying between them. Germline V gene data show CDR1 as DFQATT and CDR2 as SNEGSKA (reference sequence). In DNA form, the CDR3 reads TGCAGTGCTAGATCCGGACTATCCAACAATGAGCAGTTCTTC. Protein: CSARSGLSNNEQFF.

The chain carries TRBV5-6 and TRBJ2-5; D remains ambiguous. Between the trimmed V and J ends, which lost 0 bases and 11 bases, there was a span of 14 bases. Germline CDR1 SGHDT, CDR2 YYEEEE. The CDR3 runs 13 residues. The DNA of the CDR3 is TGTGCCAGCAGCTTGGCCCCGGACGTTGAGCAGTACTTC. This codes for CASSLAPDVEQYF.

J is TRBJ1-2 and V is TRBV12-3 or TRBV12-4; tentative D call: TRBD1 (6 bases). The length of the CDR3 is 14 residues. The V end lost 7 bases, the J end lost 6 bases, and 18 bases lay between the germline ends. As DNA, the CDR3 is TGTGCCAGCAATCCTCTCGAGGCAGGGGATGGCTACACCTTC. It translates to CASNPLEAGDGYTF.

The chain combines TRBV14 with TRBJ2-4; D might be TRBD1 (6 bases). Near its end, the DNA agrees better with TRBJ2-7, so the J call may be wrong. Germline V gene data show CDR1 as SGHDN and CDR2 as FVKESK. This CDR3 comprises 13 residues. DNA of the CDR3: TGTGCCAGCAGCCATACACAGGGCTACGAGCAGTACTTC. Its translation: CASSHTQGYEQYF.

Only a few counts were recorded for this clonotype. This sequence joins TRBV5-1 and TRBJ1-5; D ambiguous. Germline-derived CDR1 and CDR2 are SGHRS and YFSETQ. CDR3 length: 15 residues. V lost 0 bases, J lost 3 bases, and 10 bases lay in between. The CDR3 DNA reads TGCGCCAGCAGCTTGGGCGAGGGTATCAATCAGCCCCAGCATTTT. This translates into CASSLGEGINQPQHF.

V gene TRBV10-3 combines with J gene TRBJ2-1, with D possibly matching TRBD2 (7 bases). Trimming took off 3 bases at V and 5 bases at J, with 17 bases between the two ends. In germline, CDR1 is ENHRY, CDR2 SYGVKD. CDR3 length: 16 residues. CDR3 in DNA: TGTGCCATCAGTGAAACGGGGGGCCTTATTAACAATGAGCAGTTCTTC. This encodes CAISETGGLINNEQFF.

The genes are TRBV6-2 or TRBV6-3 and TRBJ1-2, with D unresolved. V was trimmed by 6 bases and J by 3 bases, leaving 17 bases between them. This CDR3 spans 15 amino acids. From germline, CDR1 is MNHEY and CDR2 SVGEGT. CDR3 sequence (DNA): TGTGCCAGCAGCCATCTCGGCGGTCTAGACTATGGCTACACCTTC. Translation gives CASSHLGGLDYGYTF.